These 30 T cell receptor beta chains were sequenced from one sample in a study of blood T cells in healthy people across ages. Alongside a J-beta primer mix, a sample-barcoded 5' primer served in a second PCR lasting roughly 6 to 11 cycles. TCRdb recomputed calls from the 5' RACE reads with MiXCR, one row per CDR3 protein. The sample includes approximately 360,000 distinct CDR3 sequences, approximately 47% of them seen just once. The material sequenced was blood. The receptors originated from a man in his 60s in good health.

This clonotype was counted ten times or more. The rearrangement uses TRBV3-1 and TRBJ1-2, with a weak D call TRBD1 (6 bases). The V end lost 4 bases, the J end lost 6 bases, and 18 bases lay between the germline ends. The germline CDR1 and CDR2 sequences are LGHDT and YNNKEL (reference sequence). The CDR3 loop spans 15 amino acids. The CDR3, as DNA: TGTGCCAGCAGCCGCACACAGGGAGGATCCGATGGCTACACCTTC. Its translation is CASSRTQGGSDGYTF.

About this clonotype itself: One base away lies a much larger clone, so this may be a sequencing read error. This chain uses TRBV7-6 with TRBJ2-4; unclear D gene. With the DNA end fitting TRBJ2-7 better, the J assignment may be wrong. CDR3 length: 12 residues. CDR1 and CDR2 (germline): SGHVS, FNYEAQ. This chain's CDR3 is CASNDDIYEQYF. The CDR3 nucleotides are TGTGCCAGCAACGACGACATCTACGAGCAGTACTTC.

The V gene is TRBV7-3, the J gene TRBJ2-1; a possible D gene is TRBD1 (8 bases). The V and J ends lost 5 bases and 7 bases respectively, with 18 bases between them. This CDR3 is built from 15 residues. Germline V gene sequence: CDR1 SGHTA, CDR2 FQGTGA. CDR3 in DNA: TGTGCCAGCAGCGCAACAGGGGGAGGGTGGAATGAGCAGTTCTTC. Its protein product is CASSATGGGWNEQFF.

This chain uses TRBV18 with TRBJ1-2; D gene uncertain. The CDR3 runs to 11 residues. CDR1 is KGHSH, CDR2 LQKENI, per germline. Trimming stripped 2 bases from V and 7 bases from J, with 5 bases between. CDR3 sequence reads: CASSPGVGYTF. CDR3 coding DNA: TGTGCCAGCTCACCAGGGGTTGGCTACACCTTC. The full variable domain, its missing parts supplied by reference TRBV18 and TRBJ1-2, is NAGVMQNPRHLVRRRGQEARLRCSPMKGHSHVYWYRQLPEEGLKFMVYLQKENIIDESGMPKERFSAEFPKEGPSILRIQQVVRGDSAAYFCASSPGVGYTFGSGTRLTVV.

V is TRBV2 and J is TRBJ1-6, with 8 bases fitting TRBD1. The germline CDR1 and CDR2 sequences are SNHLY and FYNNEI. The CDR3 extends over 14 amino acids. After removal of 10 bases from V and 8 bases from J, the junction contained 10 bases not matched to a gene. The CDR3 DNA sequence: TGTGCCATCACAGGGGGGACAAGATATTCACCCCTCCACTTT. It specifies CAITGGTRYSPLHF. The variable domain in full, with the rest retrieved from reference TRBV2 and TRBJ1-6, is EPEVTQTPSHQVTQMGQEVILRCVPISNHLYFYWYRQILGQKVEFLVSFYNNEISEKSEIFDDQFSVERPDGSNFTLKIRSTKLEDSAMYFCAITGGTRYSPLHFGNGTRLTVT.

The V and J genes are TRBV21-1 and TRBJ1-5; no check of the table's D call, TRBD1, against the DNA was made. TRBV21-1 is tagged as a pseudogene. CDR3 length equals 19 residues. In DNA, the CDR3 is TGTGCCAGCAGCAAAGATCTGCCGGGACAGGGCCAAAGGTATCAGCCCCAGCATTTT. Protein: CASSKDLPGQGQRYQPQHF.

The chain couples TRBV28 to TRBJ2-7; D is unresolved. CDR3 length: 15 residues. Trimming shortened V by 4 bases and J by 6 bases, and 19 bases separated the two germline ends. Germline V gives CDR1 MDHEN, CDR2 SYDVKM. The CDR3 loop is CASSYPGQIRREQYF. CDR3 bases: TGTGCCAGCAGTTACCCCGGCCAGATCAGGCGCGAGCAGTACTTC.

This chain links TRBV20-1 with TRBJ2-5; D might be TRBD2 (6 bases). CDR3 length: 16 amino acids. Germline V gives CDR1 DFQATT, CDR2 SNEGSKA (reference sequence). Trimming stripped 0 bases from V and 5 bases from J, with 19 bases between. CDR3 loop: CSARDQGRRAGETQYF. CDR3 bases: TGCAGTGCTAGAGATCAGGGACGGAGGGCCGGGGAGACCCAGTACTTC.

The rearrangement links TRBV13 to TRBJ2-4; no clear D gene. Matching the DNA end better, TRBJ2-7 makes the J call doubtful. Germline values: CDR1 PRHDT, CDR2 FYEKMQ (reference sequence). This CDR3 contains 15 residues. CDR3 sequence (DNA): TGTGCCAGCAGCTTACGTGGTCTCCAGTCCTACGAGCAGTACTTC. Amino acid sequence: CASSLRGLQSYEQYF.

The chain is built from TRBV20-1 and TRBJ2-5; 8 bases are a match to TRBD2. The DNA end is more similar to TRBJ2-7, so the J call may be wrong. Germline CDR1 is DFQATT and CDR2 is SNEGSKA (reference sequence). CDR3 length: 15 amino acids. The CDR3: CSARLPSGSRYEQYF. The CDR3 DNA sequence: TGCAGTGCTAGGCTTCCTAGCGGGTCTCGCTACGAGCAGTACTTC.

As to this clonotype: At one end the junction does not follow the germline gene, possibly because of a read error. The rearrangement joins TRBV5-1 to TRBJ2-3; a possible D gene is TRBD1 (5 bases). This CDR3 comprises 13 residues. Germline-derived CDR1 and CDR2 are SGHRS and YFSETQ. In nucleotides, the CDR3 is TGCGCCGGCAGGGAAGGGTCCATGGATACGCAGTATTTT. Translated: CAGREGSMDTQYF.

This chain joins TRBV5-1 and TRBJ2-1, with 8 bases matching TRBD1. The CDR3 is 15 amino acids. V was pared by 0 bases and J by 5 bases, with 4 bases of the junction left unmatched. CDR1 and CDR2 (germline): SGHRS, YFSETQ. The CDR3, as DNA: TGCGCCAGCAGCTTGGGACAGGGGCAGCACAATGAGCAGTTCTTC. Its protein product is CASSLGQGQHNEQFF.

The V gene is TRBV6-5, the J gene TRBJ2-5; a possible D gene is TRBD2 (6 bases). Trimming pared 7 bases from V and 7 bases from J, leaving 19 bases between. The CDR3 loop spans 14 amino acids. Germline V lookup: CDR1 MNHEY, CDR2 SVGAGI. CDR3 in DNA: TGTGCCAGCAAAAAATCCGGGGGATCGGCGACCCAGTACTTC. The encoded protein is CASKKSGGSATQYF.

The chain joins TRBV29-1 to TRBJ1-1, with TRBD1 identical over 8 bases. The CDR3 is 11 amino acids. CDR1 SQVTM and CDR2 ANQGSEA come from the germline V gene. Trimming took 3 bases from V and 11 from J; bases not matched to a gene: 5. The chain's CDR3 is CSVDPGQVAFF. The CDR3 coding sequence is TGCAGCGTTGATCCGGGACAGGTCGCTTTCTTT.

V gene TRBV20-1 combines with J gene TRBJ2-3; D unresolved. Trimming shortened V by 0 bases and J by 8 bases, and 9 bases separated the two germline ends. The CDR3 is 12 amino acids. The germline V gene encodes CDR1 DFQATT and CDR2 SNEGSKA (reference sequence). Here the CDR3 DNA reads TGCAGTGCTAGAGATCTAGGAACTACGCAGTATTTT. This translates into CSARDLGTTQYF.

The V and J genes are TRBV20-1 and TRBJ2-2; D is unresolved. V was pared by 3 bases and J by 2 bases, with 19 bases between. CDR1 and CDR2 from the germline V gene are DFQATT and SNEGSKA (reference sequence). The CDR3 is 17 residues long. As DNA, the CDR3 is TGCAGTGCTAGTGCCAAAAGGACGGCCGACAACACCGGGGAGCTGTTTTTT. Its translation is CSASAKRTADNTGELFF.

V and J are TRBV6-2 or TRBV6-3 and TRBJ2-7; no reliable D call. CDR1 and CDR2 (germline): MNHEY, SVGEGT. V gave up 1 base and J gave up 6 bases, with 4 bases separating them. The length of the CDR3 is 11 residues. Here the CDR3 reads CASSYFAEQYF. The CDR3 DNA follows: TGTGCCAGCAGTTACTTCGCCGAGCAGTACTTC.

Of note for this clonotype: A much bigger clone sits one base away, suggesting this may be a read error. The V call is TRBV6-5, the J call TRBJ2-4, with TRBD1 as a possible D gene (6 bases). The DNA end is more similar to TRBJ2-7, so the J call may be wrong. The V gene's germline CDR1 is MNHEY and CDR2 SVGAGI. This CDR3 is 13 amino acids long. CDR3 protein: CVSRGRYTYEQYF. CDR3 DNA sequence: TGTGTCAGCAGGGGCAGGTATACATACGAGCAGTACTTC.

V is TRBV10-3 and J is TRBJ2-7; D remains unclear. Germline lookup yields CDR1 ENHRY and CDR2 SYGVKD. CDR3 length: 15 residues. V was trimmed by 0 bases and J by 5 bases, leaving 14 bases between them. CDR3 nucleotide sequence: TGTGCCATCAGTGAGTCGTTAGAATCTAACCACGAGCAGTACTTC. As protein: CAISESLESNHEQYF.

This clonotype appeared a few times. The chain carries TRBV29-1 and TRBJ1-1; weak D call: TRBD1 (5 bases). V was shortened by 6 bases and J by 11 bases, with 13 bases between the two germline ends. This CDR3 spans 10 amino acids. Germline V lookup: CDR1 SQVTM, CDR2 ANQGSEA. The CDR3 region has the DNA TGCAGCGTGGGCGGGACGAGTGCTTTCTTT. This encodes CSVGGTSAFF.

The chain carries TRBV9 and TRBJ1-2; D is ambiguous. CDR1 is SGDLS, CDR2 YYNGEE, per germline. This CDR3 region has 14 residues. V lost 0 bases and J lost 1, with 7 bases in between. As DNA, the CDR3 is TGTGCCAGCAGCGTAGGGCGCGGTAACTATGGCTACACCTTC. Translated: CASSVGRGNYGYTF.

J is TRBJ2-4 and V is TRBV29-1; D could derive from TRBD1 or TRBD2 (7 bases each). The DNA matches TRBJ2-7 better at its end, which makes the J call doubtful. The CDR3 loop spans 14 amino acids. CDR1 is SQVTM, CDR2 ANQGSEA, per germline. The CDR3 DNA reads TGCAGCGTTTATTCCCGGGGAGGGGGCCGCGAGCAGTACTTC. It translates to CSVYSRGGGREQYF.

The chain is built from TRBV27 and TRBJ2-4; D gene uncertain. Trimming took 2 bases from V and 15 from J, leaving 26 bases between them. Germline values: CDR1 MNHEY, CDR2 SMNVEV (reference sequence). This CDR3 region has 16 residues. DNA for the CDR3: TGTGCCAGCAGTTTACTATTTTCGACTGTCCCAGAGACCCGGTACTTC. This translates into CASSLLFSTVPETRYF.

This clonotype was seen more than once but under ten times. This may come from a read error, since a much larger clone is one base off. The CDR3 DNA sequence: TGTGCCAGCAGCCAAAGTTACTCCTACAATGAGCAGTACTTC. Protein: CASSQSYSYNEQYF. The chain couples TRBV3-1 to TRBJ2-7, with D uncertain. The germline gives CDR1 LGHDT, CDR2 YNNKEL (reference sequence). The ends were cut back, 2 bases at V and 7 bases at J, with 15 bases in the middle. The CDR3 is made up of 14 amino acids.

J is TRBJ1-2 and V is TRBV25-1; D might be TRBD1 (5 bases). CDR1 and CDR2 (germline): MGHDK, SYGVNS. Trimming shortened V by 2 bases and J by 8 bases, and 15 bases separated the two germline ends. This CDR3 is 14 amino acids long. The CDR3 DNA is TGTGCCAGCAGTGAAGAGTGGGACTTGAGGGGCTACACCTTC. This encodes CASSEEWDLRGYTF.

This clonotype was counted between two and nine times. This chain connects TRBV20-1 to TRBJ2-5, with D possibly TRBD2 on 6 matching bases. Trimming took off 0 bases at V and 0 bases at J, with 11 bases between the two ends. The CDR3 totals 15 residues. CDR1 and CDR2 from the germline V gene are DFQATT and SNEGSKA (reference sequence). The DNA for the CDR3 is TGCAGTGCTAGAGAGGGACTTGGGTACCAAGAGACCCAGTACTTC. The encoded protein is CSAREGLGYQETQYF.

This clonotype has only a few counts. The rearrangement uses TRBV4-1 and TRBJ2-7, with D possibly matching TRBD1 (6 bases). The V end lost 3 bases, the J end lost 2 bases, and 17 bases lay between the germline ends. CDR3 length equals 16 residues. The germline CDR1 and CDR2 sequences are MGHRA and YSYEKL. This CDR3 reads CASSQAFGGAPYEQYF. The CDR3 coding sequence is TGCGCCAGCAGCCAGGCCTTTGGGGGCGCACCCTACGAGCAGTACTTC.

In its sample, this clonotype was seen a few times. V is TRBV6-5 and J is TRBJ2-5; possible D gene TRBD1, 5 bases. The tail of the sequence fits TRBJ2-7 better, so the J call may be wrong. CDR3 length equals 15 residues. In germline, CDR1 is MNHEY, CDR2 SVGAGI. CDR3 DNA sequence: TGTGCCAGCAGTTACTCGGCAGGGTTCACCTACGAGCAGTACTTC. This encodes CASSYSAGFTYEQYF.

In DNA, the CDR3 is TGTGCCAGCAGTTTATCAGCGGGAGTCGTGGAGACCCAGTACTTC. Its protein is CASSLSAGVVETQYF. The V call is TRBV28, the J call TRBJ2-5; TRBD2 agrees at 8 bases. Germline-derived CDR1 and CDR2 are MDHEN and SYDVKM. This CDR3 has 15 amino acids. Unmatched junction bases numbered 6, after V lost 1 base and J lost 5 bases.

The genes are TRBV6-2 or TRBV6-3 and TRBJ2-6, with TRBD2 identical over 9 bases. Per germline, CDR1 MNHEY and CDR2 SVGEGT. The CDR3 totals 17 residues. V lost 4 bases and J lost 0; bases outside the gene matches: 4. The CDR3 DNA follows: TGTGCCAGCAGTTTCCAGCGGGGGGTCTCTGGGGCCAACGTCCTGACTTTC. It yields the protein CASSFQRGVSGANVLTF.